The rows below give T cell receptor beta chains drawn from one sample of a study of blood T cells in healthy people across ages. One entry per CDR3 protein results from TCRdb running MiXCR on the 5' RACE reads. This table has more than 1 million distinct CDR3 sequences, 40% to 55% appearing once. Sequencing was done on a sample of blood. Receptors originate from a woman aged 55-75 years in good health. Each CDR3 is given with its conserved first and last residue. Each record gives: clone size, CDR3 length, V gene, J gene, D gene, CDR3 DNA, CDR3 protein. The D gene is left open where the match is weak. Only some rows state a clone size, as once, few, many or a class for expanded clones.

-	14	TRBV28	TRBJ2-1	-	TGTGCCAGCAGTCCCCCCCGTATGAACAATGAGCAGTTCTTC	CASSPPRMNNEQFF
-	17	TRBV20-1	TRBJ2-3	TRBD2	TGCAGTGCTAGAAACACGGGACTAGCGGGAGGGACAGATACGCAGTATTTT	CSARNTGLAGGTDTQYF
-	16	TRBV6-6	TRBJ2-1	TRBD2	TGTGCCAGCAGCTCCTCGGGGCTAGCGGCCGGGGATGAGCAGTTCTTC	CASSSSGLAAGDEQFF
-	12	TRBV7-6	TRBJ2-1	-	TGTGCCAGCAGCTTACAACCCAGGGAGCAGTTCTTC	CASSLQPREQFF
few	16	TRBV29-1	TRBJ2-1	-	TGCAGCGTTGAGGTGACTACTGGCCCCAAATACAATGAGCAGTTCTTC	CSVEVTTGPKYNEQFF
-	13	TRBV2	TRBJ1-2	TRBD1	TGTGCCAGCACCGAACAGGGGAGGTATGGCTACACCTTC	CASTEQGRYGYTF
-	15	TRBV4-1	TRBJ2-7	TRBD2	TGCGCCAGCAGCAGCGGGACGGCCGCCTCCTACGAGCAGTACTTC	CASSSGTAASYEQYF
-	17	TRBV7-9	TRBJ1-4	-	TGTGCCAGCAGCTTAGTAGGGTCCGGTGCAACTAATGAAAAACTGTTTTTT	CASSLVGSGATNEKLFF
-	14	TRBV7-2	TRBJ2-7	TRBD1	TGTGCCAGCAGCTTAGCGGGACAGCTCTACGAGCAGTACTTC	CASSLAGQLYEQYF
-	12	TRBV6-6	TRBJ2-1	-	TGTGCCAGCAGTTACCCCTTTAATGAGCAGTTCTTC	CASSYPFNEQFF
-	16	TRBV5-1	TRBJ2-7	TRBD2	TGCGCCAGCAGCTCGAGATGGTTTGCGGGAGTCTACGAGCAGTACTTC	CASSSRWFAGVYEQYF
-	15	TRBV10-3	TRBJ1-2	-	TGTGCCATCAGTGAGCGGTTCGGCGGATCCTATGGCTACACCTTC	CAISERFGGSYGYTF
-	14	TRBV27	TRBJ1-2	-	TGTGCCAGCAGTTTACTCCCGGGGGCGGGGGGCTACACCTTC	CASSLLPGAGGYTF
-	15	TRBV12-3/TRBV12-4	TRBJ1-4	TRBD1	TGTGCCAGCAGTCAACTACAGGGGGCGAGTGAAAAACTGTTTTTT	CASSQLQGASEKLFF
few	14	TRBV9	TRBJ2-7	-	TGTGCCAGCAGCGTAGAGGCTAGGGTTTACGAGCAGTACTTC	CASSVEARVYEQYF
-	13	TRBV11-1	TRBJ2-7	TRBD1	TGTGCCAGCAGCTTAATGCAGGGGGCCGAGCAGTACTTC	CASSLMQGAEQYF
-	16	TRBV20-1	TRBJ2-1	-	TGCAGTGCGGAAGGAGAGGTCTCGAGCTCCTACAATGAGCAGTTCTTC	CSAEGEVSSSYNEQFF
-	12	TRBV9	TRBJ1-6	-	TGTGCCAGCAGCGTAGCGGGGTCACCCCTCCACTTT	CASSVAGSPLHF
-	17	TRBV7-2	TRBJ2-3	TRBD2	TGTGCCAGCAGCTTAGCAGGGTCTAGCGGGAGAATAGATACGCAGTATTTT	CASSLAGSSGRIDTQYF
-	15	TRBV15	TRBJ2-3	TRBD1	TGTGCCACCAGCAAGGGACAGAGATCCACAGATACGCAGTATTTT	CATSKGQRSTDTQYF